One T cell receptor beta chain is described in this entry. Its antigen is not known. The data belong to a study of T cells in Graves' hyperthyroidism and ophthalmopathy. The source material, RNA transcripts, was used to amplify TCR beta CDR3 regions. With the HTBI primer set, the TCR CDR3 went through a first round of RT-PCR. TCRdb independently ran MiXCR on the multiplex PCR reads; one entry per CDR3 protein. Among 560,000 or so distinct CDR3 sequences, about 20% were seen once, and the ten largest hold approximately 50%. General study results and limits: Stable hyperthyroidism was separated from ophthalmopathy by a model based on 13 V-J features. Appearing also in blood were most of the thyroid clonotypes expanded above 0.001.

This CDR3 is 16 amino acids long. The V segment lost 6 bases and the J segment 3 bases; nucleotides outside the gene matches: 10. In germline, CDR1 is MNHEY, CDR2 SVGEGT. Patients having uncontrolled infection, another autoimmune disease, pregnancy or lactation were not included. PBMCs were obtained from over 8.5 ml fresh peripheral blood. The chain combines TRBV6-2 or TRBV6-3 with TRBJ2-7; 11 bases line up with TRBD1. The sample was blood. This clonotype was sampled from a man aged 35-49 years with Graves' ophthalmopathy. CDR3 residues: CASRKGQGAAVYEQYF. The CDR3 DNA reads TGTGCCAGCAGAAAAGGACAGGGGGCGGCGGTCTACGAGCAGTACTTC.